This passage covers 19 T cell receptor beta chains from one sample sequenced in a study of OX40 agonist ivuxolimab in advanced cancers. The method was immunoSEQ multiplex PCR; TCRdb's version includes in-frame clones alone and lacks a portion of them. The profile shows 85,000 or so clones, about 86% of them singletons. The sample here was CD4+ or CD8+ T cells sorted from blood, taken in a trial of the OX40 agonist ivuxolimab. The receptors were gathered from an adult with an advanced solid tumor such as melanoma, head and neck, liver or kidney cancer.

The chain carries TRBV10-3 and TRBJ2-5; D is unresolved. V lost 10 bases and J 3 bases, leaving 9 bases between the germline ends. CDR1 is ENHRY and CDR2 is SYGVKD in the germline V gene. The CDR3 has 11 amino acids. In nucleotides, the CDR3 is TGTGCCACCCAAATTAAAGAGACCCAGTACTTC. This gives the protein CATQIKETQYF.

This chain uses TRBV5-1 with TRBJ1-2; D may be TRBD1 (6 bases). CDR3 length: 14 residues. CDR1 SGHRS and CDR2 YFSETQ come from the germline V gene. Trimming cost V 2 bases and J 2 bases, with 10 bases left between them. The chain's CDR3 is CASSFDTGNYGYTF. As DNA, the CDR3 is TGCGCCAGCAGCTTCGATACAGGGAACTATGGCTACACCTTC.

V gene TRBV2 combines with J gene TRBJ1-1; D gene unclear. The ends were cut back, 2 bases at V and 4 bases at J, with 14 bases in the middle. Germline V gives CDR1 SNHLY, CDR2 FYNNEI. The CDR3 runs to 15 residues. CDR3 sequence reads: CASSESWALGTEAFF. For the CDR3, the DNA is TGTGCCAGCAGTGAATCGTGGGCCCTGGGCACTGAAGCTTTCTTT.

The chain carries TRBV2 and TRBJ1-6, with TRBD1 identical over 7 bases. The CDR3 has 16 residues. Looked up from germline, CDR1 is SNHLY and CDR2 is FYNNEI. The V segment lost 6 bases and the J segment 0 bases; nucleotides outside the gene matches: 5. The DNA of the CDR3 is TGTGCCAGCAGAGGGACAGATAGCTCCTATAATTCACCCCTCCACTTT. Its protein product is CASRGTDSSYNSPLHF.

The chain joins TRBV18 to TRBJ2-1; D remains unclear. Germline V gene lookup returns CDR1 KGHSH and CDR2 LQKENI. The V gene lost 3 bases and the J gene lost 1 base, with 7 bases spanning the gap. The CDR3 is 14 residues long. The CDR3 coding sequence is TGTGCCAGCTCACCCGCTAGATCCTACAATGAGCAGTTCTTC. Translating gives CASSPARSYNEQFF.

This clone has a handful of counts. V gene TRBV6-1 combines with J gene TRBJ2-1, with unresolved D. The CDR3 is 17 residues long. Between the trimmed V and J ends, which lost 0 bases and 0 bases, there was a span of 12 bases. CDR1 and CDR2 from the germline V gene are MNHNS and SASEGT. The CDR3 spells CASSEAGSSSSYNEQFF. CDR3 coding DNA: TGTGCCAGCAGTGAAGCGGGGTCTTCGAGCTCCTACAATGAGCAGTTCTTC.

This clone was picked up one time. The J gene is TRBJ2-1, the V gene TRBV4-3, with D unclear. CDR3 size: 13 residues. The germline V gene encodes CDR1 LGHNA and CDR2 YSLEER. V was pared by 2 bases and J by 9 bases, with 11 bases between. In DNA form, the CDR3 reads TGCGCCAGCAGCCAAACTATTTATGCTGAGCAGTTCTTC. It specifies CASSQTIYAEQFF.

The chain combines TRBV7-6 with TRBJ1-5, with D possibly TRBD1 on 5 matching bases. Trimming left V 5 bases short and J 3 bases short, with 14 bases between. CDR1 and CDR2 (germline): SGHVS, FNYEAQ. The CDR3 contains 15 residues. In DNA form, the CDR3 reads TGTGCCAGCAGCCCAACCGGGGCATACAATCAGCCCCAGCATTTT. Its translation: CASSPTGAYNQPQHF.

Worth noting for this clone: Other DNA sequences within the sample encode an identical CDR3. V and J are TRBV5-1 and TRBJ2-1; no definite D call. Germline V gives CDR1 SGHRS, CDR2 YFSETQ. V was trimmed by 2 bases and J by 5 bases, leaving 8 bases between them. The CDR3 spans 13 residues. The CDR3 region is CASSFGQNNEQFF. CDR3 DNA: TGCGCCAGCAGCTTTGGCCAAAACAATGAGCAGTTCTTC. Complete variable domain (other parts from reference TRBV5-1 and TRBJ2-1): KAGVTQTPRYLIKTRGQQVTLSCSPISGHRSVSWYQQTPGQGLQFLFEYFSETQRNKGNFPGRFSGRQFSNSRSEMNVSTLELGDSALYLCASSFGQNNEQFFGPGTRLTVL.

This chain joins TRBV6-6 and TRBJ1-2; no clear D. Germline CDR1 is MNHNY and CDR2 is SVGAGI (reference sequence). The CDR3 length is 12 residues. The V and J ends lost 6 bases and 3 bases respectively, with 8 bases between them. The CDR3, as DNA: TGTGCCAGCAGCCCCGAATACTATGGCTACACCTTC. It specifies CASSPEYYGYTF.

This chain connects TRBV7-9 to TRBJ1-3, with 10 bases that match TRBD1. The CDR3 is 18 residues long. V lost 2 bases, J lost 1 base, and 8 bases stayed unmatched. Germline CDR1 and CDR2: SEHNR and FQNEAQ (reference sequence). The CDR3 nucleotides read TGTGCCAGCAGCTTAATTCGGGGACAGGGGACGTCTGGAAACACCATATATTTT. Residues: CASSLIRGQGTSGNTIYF.

The chain recombines TRBV2 with TRBJ2-7; 11 nucleotides align to TRBD2. CDR1 is SNHLY, CDR2 FYNNEI, per germline. Germline trimming cut 5 bases from V and 0 bases from J; bases unmatched to any gene: 21. This CDR3 is 21 amino acids long. The DNA of the CDR3 is TGTGCCAGCAGTCTACGACTAGCGGGGCACACAACCGATACTGACTCCTACGAGCAGTACTTC. Translating it yields CASSLRLAGHTTDTDSYEQYF.

This clone has only a few counts. Other DNA sequences in the same sample also yield this CDR3. The rearrangement joins TRBV9 to TRBJ2-3, with 7 bases matching TRBD2. V was clipped by 0 bases and J by 0 bases; unmatched bases: 7. Germline assignment: CDR1 SGDLS and CDR2 YYNGEE. This CDR3 is 17 amino acids long. The CDR3 coding sequence is TGTGCCAGCAGCGTAGCTAGCGGTGGTGCTAGCACAGATACGCAGTATTTT. Translated: CASSVASGGASTDTQYF.

As DNA, the CDR3 is TGTGCCAGCAGCGTCGGGGGAGCGAACACCGGGGAGCTGTTTTTT. Protein sequence: CASSVGGANTGELFF. The chain has TRBV9 and TRBJ2-2, with D perhaps matching TRBD2 (6 bases). Trimming shortened V by 2 bases and J by 0 bases, and 8 bases separated the two germline ends. Germline-derived CDR1 and CDR2 are SGDLS and YYNGEE. CDR3 length: 15 residues.

This rearrangement joins TRBV11-2 to TRBJ2-3; D might be TRBD2 (5 bases). From germline, CDR1 is SGHAT and CDR2 FQNNGV. This CDR3 has 14 residues. V was trimmed by 1 base and J by 2 bases, leaving 7 bases between them. Here the CDR3 DNA reads TGTGCCAGCAGCTTAGCGGGGAACACAGATACGCAGTATTTT. Protein: CASSLAGNTDTQYF.

J is TRBJ1-3 and V is TRBV30, with unresolved D. This CDR3 is 16 amino acids long. Germline lookup yields CDR1 GTSNPN and CDR2 SVGIG (reference sequence). V was pared by 3 bases and J by 0 bases, with 15 bases between. The CDR3 protein is CAWRVGGFSSGNTIYF. The CDR3 coding sequence is TGTGCCTGGAGGGTGGGTGGGTTCTCCTCTGGAAACACCATATATTTT.

This clone was detected once. This chain joins TRBV5-1 and TRBJ2-3; D uncertain. V was pared by 0 bases and J by 3 bases, with 11 bases between. Germline loops: CDR1 SGHRS, CDR2 YFSETQ. The CDR3 contains 15 residues. CDR3 amino acids: CASSLASPFTDTQYF. CDR3 coding DNA: TGCGCCAGCAGCTTGGCCAGTCCCTTTACAGATACGCAGTATTTT.

The chain is built from TRBV28 and TRBJ2-1, with D tentatively TRBD2 (7 bases). Trimming removed 5 bases at V and 13 bases at J, with 24 bases between. Germline-derived CDR1 and CDR2 are MDHEN and SYDVKM. The CDR3 runs 15 residues. The CDR3 DNA follows: TGTGCCAGCAGTCCTATCGGGGGGCGCAGGGGAAGTCAGTTCTTC. Protein product: CASSPIGGRRGSQFF.

This clone was seen just once. V usage is TRBV4-2 and J usage is TRBJ1-2; 11 bases are a match to TRBD1. The CDR3 totals 15 residues. CDR1 is LGHNA, CDR2 YNFKEQ, per germline. V gave up 1 base and J gave up 5 bases; unmatched junction bases: 3. The CDR3 nucleotides read TGTGCCAGCAGCCAAGTAGGGACAGGGGGTTATGGCTACACCTTC. It yields the protein CASSQVGTGGYGYTF.